Following are 8 T cell receptor beta chains from one sample sequenced in a study of neurological immune-mediated disorders. Each CDR3 protein gets one entry after TCRdb re-called the 5' RACE reads with MiXCR. Among tens of thousands of distinct CDR3 sequences listed, approximately 17% were seen once. Source material: PBMCs. These receptors all stem from a woman aged 40 to 50 in good health.

This clonotype was detected many times. The chain couples TRBV7-2 to TRBJ2-3; D remains unclear. Trimming took off 3 bases at V and 2 bases at J, with 9 bases between the two ends. CDR3 length: 14 residues. CDR1 and CDR2 from the germline V gene are SGHTA and FQGNSA. DNA for the CDR3: TGTGCCAGCAGCTTGGTGTTCTTCACAGATACGCAGTATTTT. Protein: CASSLVFFTDTQYF. Complete variable domain (other parts from reference TRBV7-2 and TRBJ2-3): GAGVSQSPSNKVTEKGKDVELRCDPISGHTALYWYRQSLGQGLEFLIYFQGNSAPDKSGLPSDRFSAERTGGSVSTLTIQRTQQEDSAVYLCASSLVFFTDTQYFGPGTRLTVL.

This clonotype was counted many times. This chain links TRBV6-2 or TRBV6-3 with TRBJ2-7; D is unresolved. Germline values: CDR1 MNHEY, CDR2 SVGEGT. The CDR3 has 14 amino acids. The V end was cut by 0 bases, the J end by 0 bases, with 6 bases between. CDR3 coding DNA: TGTGCCAGCAGTTACTCGCTCAGCTCCTACGAGCAGTACTTC. It specifies CASSYSLSSYEQYF.

This clonotype was counted many times. Just one base apart from a much larger clone, this may be a read error. J is TRBJ1-1 and V is TRBV7-8; D gene unclear. From germline, CDR1 is SGHVS and CDR2 FQNEAQ. Trimming shortened V by 1 base and J by 1 base, and 4 bases separated the two germline ends. The CDR3 length is 13 residues. The DNA for the CDR3 is TGTGCCAGCAGCTTAGGGGAGAACACTGAAGCTTTCTTT. Translated: CASSLGENTEAFF. Using reference TRBV7-8 and TRBJ1-1 for the parts outside the CDR3, the full variable domain is GAGVSQSPRYKVAKRGQDVALRCDPISGHVSLFWYQQALGQGPEFLTYFQNEAQLDKSGLPSDRFFAERPEGSVSTLKIQRTQQEDSAVYLCASSLGENTEAFFGQGTRLTVV.

This clonotype was counted many times. Here the CDR3 DNA reads TGTGCCAGCAGCTTAGCCCCTAGCGGGGTGAGCTCCTACGAGCAGTACTTC. Translation gives CASSLAPSGVSSYEQYF. The genes are TRBV7-2 and TRBJ2-7, with 9 bases matching TRBD2. The J segment lost 0 bases and the V segment lost 0 bases, leaving 6 bases of the junction unmatched. CDR1 and CDR2 from the germline V gene are SGHTA and FQGNSA. This CDR3 region has 17 residues.

Note on this clonotype: At one of its ends the junction is not consistent with the germline gene, which may arise from a read error. The chain combines TRBV7-2 with TRBJ1-2; 7 positions agree with TRBD1. The germline V gene encodes CDR1 SGHTA and CDR2 FQGNSA. The CDR3 extends over 14 amino acids. CDR3 nucleotides: TGTGCCAGCAGCTTAACCAGGGGGGTTAATTGCTACACTTTC. The encoded protein is CASSLTRGVNCYTF.

This clonotype was seen ten or more times. This chain connects TRBV12-3 or TRBV12-4 to TRBJ1-3; perhaps TRBD1 as D (6 bases). Trimming pared 5 bases from V and 7 bases from J, leaving 18 bases between. CDR3 length equals 15 residues. CDR3 coding DNA: TGTGCCAGCAGTCGACAGAAGGACAGCAGGAACACCATATATTTT. This translates into CASSRQKDSRNTIYF.

This clonotype has a count of ten or more. The rearrangement links TRBV5-1 to TRBJ2-7; no firm D call. The CDR3 is made up of 12 amino acids. Germline CDR1 reads SGHRS; CDR2 reads YFSETQ. Trimming removed 1 base from V and 2 bases from J, with 4 bases in between. This chain's CDR3 is CASSLPTYEQYF. The CDR3 nucleotides are TGCGCCAGCAGCTTGCCGACCTACGAGCAGTACTTC. The variable domain in full, with the rest retrieved from reference TRBV5-1 and TRBJ2-7, is KAGVTQTPRYLIKTRGQQVTLSCSPISGHRSVSWYQQTPGQGLQFLFEYFSETQRNKGNFPGRFSGRQFSNSRSEMNVSTLELGDSALYLCASSLPTYEQYFGPGTRLTVT.

This clonotype was recorded at least ten times. V is TRBV20-1 and J is TRBJ2-3, with D perhaps TRBD1 or TRBD2 (6 bases each). CDR3 length equals 11 residues. Per germline, CDR1 DFQATT and CDR2 SNEGSKA (reference sequence). CDR3 protein: CGGGLADTQYF. The CDR3 coding sequence is TGCGGAGGGGGGCTTGCAGATACGCAGTATTTT.